Below are 6 T cell receptor beta chains sequenced from a single sample in a study of human T cells and chemical hapten exposure. One entry per CDR3 protein, called by TCRdb with MiXCR from the RACE reads. The sample lists some 93,000 distinct CDR3 sequences, about 8.6% occurring once. Stated time point: healthy volunteer bleed at 2 weeks. Total RNA came from unfractionated whole blood. The material sequenced was whole blood. The receptors shown here come from a female donor in good health. Some clones in this sample may be carry-over from other donors' samples.

As for this clonotype: The germline gene is not matched at one end of the junction; a read error may be the cause. The chain employs TRBV7-2 and TRBJ2-1; TRBD2 aligns across 13 bases. The CDR3 runs 15 residues. From germline, CDR1 is SGHTA and CDR2 FQGNSA. The CDR3 here is CASSLGLAGAGEQFF. In DNA, the CDR3 is TGTGCCAGCAGTTTAGGACTAGCGGGAGCTGGTGAGCAGTTCTTC.

In its sample, this clonotype was seen a few times. The J gene is TRBJ1-1, the V gene TRBV12-3 or TRBV12-4; 7 nucleotides match TRBD1. The ends lost 8 bases at V and 4 bases at J; junction bases unmatched: 4. This CDR3 comprises 12 residues. CDR3 amino acids: CASLGQPTEAFF. The CDR3, as DNA: TGTGCCAGCCTGGGACAGCCCACTGAAGCTTTCTTT.

The J gene is TRBJ2-7, the V gene TRBV29-1; a weak D match, TRBD2 (5 bases). CDR1 SQVTM and CDR2 ANQGSEA come from the germline V gene. The CDR3 is 14 amino acids. The V end was cut by 7 bases, the J end by 2 bases, with 18 bases between. This chain's CDR3 is CSATSERSPYEQYF. The CDR3 DNA is TGCAGCGCCACGAGCGAGCGGAGCCCCTACGAGCAGTACTTC.

The chain has TRBV19 and TRBJ1-2; 8 bases are shared with TRBD1. CDR3 length equals 13 residues. Looked up from germline, CDR1 is LNHDA and CDR2 is SQIVND (reference sequence). V lost 8 bases, J lost 8 bases, and 10 bases stayed unmatched. The CDR3 sequence is CASGRRTGSGYTF. CDR3 DNA sequence: TGTGCCAGTGGTCGTAGGACAGGGTCCGGCTACACCTTC.

This clonotype has a count of ten or more. V usage is TRBV28 and J usage is TRBJ1-6, with a tentative D call TRBD1 (5 bases). Germline V lookup: CDR1 MDHEN, CDR2 SYDVKM. V lost 3 bases and J lost 0, with 12 bases in between. This CDR3 comprises 17 residues. CDR3: CASSFGTYRSYNSPLHF. The CDR3 DNA is TGTGCCAGCAGTTTTGGGACCTACCGCTCCTATAATTCACCCCTCCACTTT. The entire variable domain, with the rest obtained from reference TRBV28 and TRBJ1-6, is as follows: DVKVTQSSRYLVKRTGEKVFLECVQDMDHENMFWYRQDPGLGLRLIYFSYDVKMKEKGDIPEGYSVSREKKERFSLILESASTNQTSMYLCASSFGTYRSYNSPLHFGNGTRLTVT.

The chain employs TRBV12-3 or TRBV12-4 and TRBJ2-3; D ambiguous. The CDR3 sequence is 13 residues long. V was clipped by 1 base and J by 6 bases, with 8 bases between them. The CDR3 loop reads CASSLGRLDTQYF. The CDR3 DNA sequence: TGTGCCAGCAGTTTAGGAAGGCTCGATACGCAGTATTTT.